Listed here is a single T cell receptor (beta chain). This record comes from a study of OX40 agonist ivuxolimab in advanced cancers. Across the whole study: With ivuxolimab, an agonistic anti-OX40 (CD134) antibody, patients were treated. Dose-escalation subjects each had hepatocellular carcinoma, melanoma, renal cell or head and neck cancer.

The CDR3 sequence is 16 residues long. J gave up 3 bases and V 4 bases, and 10 bases lay outside the gene matches. Per the germline V gene, CDR1 is MNHEY and CDR2 is SMNVEV (reference sequence). Profiled with immunoSEQ multiplex PCR; TCRdb holds only in-frame clones, not every one. The repertoire holds about 51,000 clones, with 65% to 85% as singletons. The sequences come from CD4+ or CD8+ T cells sorted from blood, collected in a trial of the OX40 agonist ivuxolimab. The genes are TRBV27 and TRBJ2-5, with 8 bases aligning to TRBD1. This sequence originates from an adult with an advanced solid tumor such as melanoma, head and neck, liver or kidney cancer. CDR3 amino acids: CASSYFARGQEETQYF. CDR3 in DNA: TGTGCCAGCAGTTACTTCGCCAGGGGGCAGGAAGAGACCCAGTACTTC.